The rows below give T cell receptor beta chains drawn from one sample of a study of beta chain features in type 1 diabetes. Repertoires were generated with immunoSEQ multiplex PCR, while TCRdb's copy carries only in-frame clones and drops some. The sample includes 300,000 or so clones, less than 15% of them seen just once. Sequencing used naive CD4+ T cells from blood. The receptor set was obtained from a woman between 18 and 29 years old with type 1 diabetes. CDR3s include the opening cysteine and the closing phenylalanine or tryptophan. The order of the fields is V gene, J gene, D gene, clone size, CDR3 protein, CDR3 DNA. D genes are given only for firm matches. Size values are once, few and many counts, or a class for expanded clones, and some rows have none.

v_call: TRBV7-7; j_call: TRBJ2-5; d_call: .; clone_size: few; cdr3_aa: CASSLSRTMGETQYF; cdr3_nt: TGTGCCAGCAGCTTATCAAGGACTATGGGGGAGACCCAGTACTTC
v_call: TRBV6-5; j_call: TRBJ2-1; d_call: .; clone_size: few; cdr3_aa: CASSERATYNEQFF; cdr3_nt: TGTGCCAGCAGTGAGCGGGCCACCTACAATGAGCAGTTCTTC
v_call: TRBV11-3; j_call: TRBJ2-1; d_call: .; clone_size: few; cdr3_aa: CASSRFLGEQFF; cdr3_nt: TGTGCCAGCAGCCGGTTCCTAGGCGAGCAGTTCTTC
v_call: TRBV15; j_call: TRBJ1-5; d_call: TRBD1; clone_size: .; cdr3_aa: CATSTSGGNQPQHF; cdr3_nt: TGTGCCACCAGCACCTCAGGGGGGAATCAGCCCCAGCATTTT
v_call: TRBV2; j_call: TRBJ2-7; d_call: TRBD2; clone_size: .; cdr3_aa: CASSYGGSSYEQYF; cdr3_nt: TGTGCCAGCAGTTACGGGGGGAGCTCCTACGAGCAGTACTTC
v_call: TRBV29-1; j_call: TRBJ2-2; d_call: .; clone_size: few; cdr3_aa: CSVGPGDEYFGPGELFF; cdr3_nt: TGCAGCGTTGGGCCAGGGGATGAGTATTTTGGTCCCGGGGAGCTGTTTTTT
v_call: TRBV11-3; j_call: TRBJ1-2; d_call: .; clone_size: .; cdr3_aa: CASSPDSNYGYTF; cdr3_nt: TGTGCCAGCAGCCCGGACAGCAACTATGGCTACACCTTC
v_call: TRBV18; j_call: TRBJ1-2; d_call: .; clone_size: .; cdr3_aa: CASSPPARDNYGYTF; cdr3_nt: TGTGCCAGCTCACCACCGGCCAGGGATAACTATGGCTACACCTTC
v_call: TRBV7-2; j_call: TRBJ2-4; d_call: TRBD2; clone_size: .; cdr3_aa: CASSLASSGVAKNIQYF; cdr3_nt: TGTGCCAGCAGCTTAGCCTCTAGCGGGGTAGCCAAAAACATTCAGTACTTC
v_call: TRBV9; j_call: TRBJ2-1; d_call: TRBD2; clone_size: few; cdr3_aa: CASSVAGTSSNEQFF; cdr3_nt: TGTGCCAGCAGCGTAGCGGGGACTAGTTCCAATGAGCAGTTCTTC
v_call: TRBV5-4; j_call: TRBJ1-2; d_call: .; clone_size: .; cdr3_aa: CASSLGAGGYTF; cdr3_nt: TGTGCCAGCAGCTTGGGGGCGGGAGGCTACACCTTC
v_call: TRBV11-2; j_call: TRBJ2-2; d_call: .; clone_size: few; cdr3_aa: CASSPFLGGDPVF; cdr3_nt: TGTGCCAGCAGCCCCTTCTTAGGAGGGGACCCTGTGTTT
v_call: TRBV5-4; j_call: TRBJ2-5; d_call: .; clone_size: once; cdr3_aa: CASSSYSQETQYF; cdr3_nt: TGTGCCAGCAGCTCATACTCCCAAGAGACCCAGTACTTC
v_call: TRBV7-2; j_call: TRBJ2-5; d_call: TRBD1; clone_size: .; cdr3_aa: CASSLTGGPQETQYF; cdr3_nt: TGTGCCAGCAGCTTGACAGGGGGCCCTCAAGAGACCCAGTACTTC
v_call: TRBV7-9; j_call: TRBJ2-7; d_call: TRBD2; clone_size: .; cdr3_aa: CASSLDQGLNYEQYF; cdr3_nt: TGTGCCAGCAGCTTAGACCAGGGACTAAACTACGAGCAGTACTTC
v_call: TRBV21-1; j_call: TRBJ1-1; d_call: .; clone_size: .; cdr3_aa: CASSGQGAEAFF; cdr3_nt: TGTGCCAGCAGCGGACAGGGGGCTGAAGCTTTCTTT
v_call: TRBV28; j_call: TRBJ2-5; d_call: .; clone_size: .; cdr3_aa: CASTTGAQETQYF; cdr3_nt: TGTGCCAGCACGACAGGTGCCCAAGAGACCCAGTACTTC
v_call: TRBV28; j_call: TRBJ2-3; d_call: .; clone_size: .; cdr3_aa: CASSLYGQGGGDTQYF; cdr3_nt: TGTGCCAGCAGTTTATATGGGCAGGGAGGGGGAGATACGCAGTATTTT
v_call: TRBV30; j_call: TRBJ1-2; d_call: TRBD1; clone_size: .; cdr3_aa: CAWTGTGGFGYTF; cdr3_nt: TGTGCCTGGACGGGGACAGGAGGGTTTGGCTACACCTTC
v_call: TRBV7-2; j_call: TRBJ1-2; d_call: .; clone_size: few; cdr3_aa: CASATGTGLYGYTF; cdr3_nt: TGTGCCAGCGCGACCGGCACAGGCCTCTATGGCTACACCTTC
v_call: TRBV7-9; j_call: TRBJ1-2; d_call: .; clone_size: .; cdr3_aa: CASILSDRLGYGYTF; cdr3_nt: TGTGCCAGCATCCTATCCGACAGGCTAGGCTATGGCTACACCTTC
v_call: TRBV9; j_call: TRBJ2-1; d_call: TRBD2; clone_size: few; cdr3_aa: CASSKTSGRNNEQFF; cdr3_nt: TGTGCCAGCAGTAAGACTAGCGGGAGAAACAATGAGCAGTTCTTC
v_call: TRBV28; j_call: TRBJ2-1; d_call: .; clone_size: few; cdr3_aa: CASSPPGQSSYNEQFF; cdr3_nt: TGTGCCAGCAGCCCCCCCGGACAGAGCTCCTACAATGAGCAGTTCTTC
v_call: TRBV18; j_call: TRBJ1-1; d_call: TRBD1; clone_size: few; cdr3_aa: CASSPGQGNTEAFF; cdr3_nt: TGTGCCAGCTCACCAGGACAGGGGAACACTGAAGCTTTCTTT
v_call: TRBV2; j_call: TRBJ1-1; d_call: .; clone_size: few; cdr3_aa: CASSDLSTANTEAFF; cdr3_nt: TGTGCCAGCAGTGACCTATCGACAGCGAACACTGAAGCTTTCTTT
v_call: TRBV29-1; j_call: TRBJ2-1; d_call: .; clone_size: .; cdr3_aa: CSVVDGVVTGEQFF; cdr3_nt: TGCAGCGTTGTTGATGGTGTGGTAACAGGGGAGCAGTTCTTC